One and the same sample provided the 2 T cell receptor beta chains below, sequenced in a study of cytomegalovirus exposure and HLA in healthy donors. PCR employed 60 Vbeta and 13 Jbeta primers. This table comes from immunoSEQ multiplex PCR, and its TCRdb copy is limited to in-frame clones, with some not included. The sample lists roughly 200,000 clones; more than 60% were seen once. The specimen sequenced was PBMCs. The receptor set was obtained from a woman in her sixties in good health and CMV-seropositive.

On this clone: Other DNA sequences in the sample encode the same CDR3. The chain uses TRBV10-1 and TRBJ2-7, with TRBD1 matching over 7 bases. This CDR3 contains 13 residues. The V gene end was trimmed by 3 bases and the J gene end by 2 bases; junction bases not matched to a gene: 1. CDR1 is WNHNN and CDR2 is SYGVQD in the germline V gene (reference sequence). The CDR3 DNA reads as TGCGCCAGCAGTGACACAGGGGCCTACGAGCAGTACTTC. Translation: CASSDTGAYEQYF.

V is TRBV28 and J is TRBJ1-5, with 8 bases identical to TRBD1. CDR1 and CDR2 from the germline V gene are MDHEN and SYDVKM. The CDR3 loop spans 14 amino acids. Trimming took 5 bases from V and 5 from J; bases not matched to a gene: 5. CDR3 amino acids: CASSHGTGDQPQHF. CDR3 DNA sequence: TGTGCCAGCAGTCACGGGACAGGAGATCAGCCCCAGCATTTT.